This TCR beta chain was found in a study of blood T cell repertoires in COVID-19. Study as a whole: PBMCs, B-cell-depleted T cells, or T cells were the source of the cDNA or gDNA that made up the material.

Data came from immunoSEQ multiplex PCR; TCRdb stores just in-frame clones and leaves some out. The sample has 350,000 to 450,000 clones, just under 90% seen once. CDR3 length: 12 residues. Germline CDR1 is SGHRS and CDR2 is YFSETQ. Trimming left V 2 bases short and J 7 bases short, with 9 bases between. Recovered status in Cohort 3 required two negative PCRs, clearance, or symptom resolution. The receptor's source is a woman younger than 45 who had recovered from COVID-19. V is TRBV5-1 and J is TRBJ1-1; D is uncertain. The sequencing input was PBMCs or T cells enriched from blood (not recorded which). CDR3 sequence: CASSFGGLEAFF. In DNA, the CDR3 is TGCGCCAGCAGCTTTGGTGGACTTGAAGCTTTCTTT.